Included here is one TCR beta chain sequence, with context. Sequenced by immunoSEQ multiplex PCR; TCRdb stores in-frame clones only, minus some. The sample includes some 370,000 clones, around 87% seen only once; the top ten take about 10%. The CDR3 has 14 amino acids. CDR1 and CDR2 (germline): LNHDA, SQIVND (reference sequence). Trimming pared 6 bases from V and 4 bases from J, leaving 13 bases between. The data originate from a study of blood T cell repertoires in COVID-19. Enrolment of Seattle patients took place during active infection, and they were followed longitudinally. The chain combines TRBV19 with TRBJ2-1; D perhaps matches TRBD2 (6 bases). The sequence derives from a woman aged 25 to 45 with COVID-19, enrolled during active disease. The material sequenced was peripheral blood. As DNA, the CDR3 is TGTGCCAGTAGCGGGGACTCCTTTTACAATGAGCAGTTCTTC. It specifies CASSGDSFYNEQFF.